This T cell receptor beta chain was recovered during a study of siplizumab effects on memory and regulatory T cells. The assay covered 85,000 to 100,000 TCR templates per sample. The repertoire was sequenced with immunoSEQ multiplex PCR; TCRdb's copy has only in-frame clones and lacks some. The profile covers 100,000 to 120,000 clones, with just under 95% appearing a single time and 1% to 1.5% taken by the ten largest. CDR3 length: 15 amino acids. The germline V gene has CDR1 MNHEY and CDR2 SVGAGI. J lost 4 bases, V lost 6 bases, and 8 bases had no gene match. Whole-study findings and limits: Siplizumab led to significantly less abundant alloreactive sequences that could be traced back to unstimulated CD4+ memory cells.

Worth noting for this clone: The antigen remains unidentified.

This TCR derives from a human donor in good health. This chain uses TRBV6-5 with TRBJ2-7, with 11 nucleotides matching TRBD2. What was sequenced was CD4+ T cells sorted from blood. This chain's CDR3 is CASRPLAGGRYEQYF. The CDR3 nucleotides are TGTGCCAGCAGGCCCCTAGCGGGGGGACGTTACGAGCAGTACTTC.